This record concerns one T cell receptor (beta chain) sequence. These data originate in a study of blood T cell repertoires in COVID-19. Across the whole study: COVID-19 samples, acute and convalescent, were from the United States, Italy and Spain. In each case, the material was cDNA or gDNA derived from T cells, B-cell-depleted T cells, or PBMCs.

Authors' data handling: Reference gene primer amplification gave nucleated cell count estimates. Assay: immunoSEQ multiplex PCR; the TCRdb copy retains only in-frame clones and omits some. D and trimming come from the DNA, and the V and J calls and clone size come from that table. This sample carries around 44,000 clones, around 85% of them seen once, and the ten largest clones take approximately 42%. The material sequenced was peripheral blood. The clonotype originates from a man between 40 and 49 years old with active or convalescent COVID-19.

The CDR3 nucleotides are TGTGCCAGTAGTGCATGGGACAGGTCTAACTATGGCTACACCTTC. Residues: CASSAWDRSNYGYTF. The V call is TRBV19, the J call TRBJ1-2, with 8 bases lining up with TRBD1. CDR1 and CDR2 (germline): LNHDA, SQIVND (reference sequence). The CDR3 runs 15 residues. V was clipped by 5 bases and J by 0 bases; unmatched bases: 5.